Below are 18 T cell receptor beta chains sequenced from a single sample in a study of identical twins. MiXCR, run by TCRdb on the 5' RACE reads, gives a single entry per CDR3 protein. The sample includes more than 1.5 million distinct CDR3 sequences, around 29% of them seen just once. Sequenced: cord blood. The receptor source for this set is a newborn girl in good health.

The V call is TRBV12-3 or TRBV12-4, the J call TRBJ1-2; 8 bases map to TRBD1. This CDR3 region has 13 residues. V gave up 6 bases and J gave up 8 bases; unmatched junction bases: 8. The CDR3 sequence is CASSRDRGAGYTF. Written as DNA, the CDR3 is TGTGCCAGCAGCCGAGACAGGGGCGCGGGCTACACCTTC.

This clonotype was seen at least ten times. The rearrangement links TRBV14 to TRBJ2-3; D ambiguous. The CDR3 covers 12 residues. Germline assignment: CDR1 SGHDN and CDR2 FVKESK. V shed 1 base and J shed 8 bases, with 7 bases lying between them. The chain's CDR3 is CASSQGPRTQYF. DNA of the CDR3: TGTGCCAGCAGCCAAGGTCCTCGTACGCAGTATTTT.

In this sample, this clonotype turned up a few times. The V gene is TRBV7-9, the J gene TRBJ2-3, with unresolved D. Germline loops: CDR1 SEHNR, CDR2 FQNEAQ (reference sequence). The CDR3 extends over 15 amino acids. Trimming stripped 3 bases from V and 2 bases from J, with 12 bases between. CDR3 sequence (DNA): TGTGCCAGCAGCTTTTTGAGCCGGTACACAGATACGCAGTATTTT. Protein: CASSFLSRYTDTQYF.

This clonotype was seen more than once but under ten times. In DNA form, the CDR3 reads TGTGCCAGCAGTTATCCGGACAATAACTATGGCTACACCTTC. This translates into CASSYPDNNYGYTF. The chain has TRBV6-2 or TRBV6-3 and TRBJ1-2, with a tentative D call TRBD1 (5 bases). Trimming left V 3 bases short and J 1 base short, with 9 bases between. Germline assignment: CDR1 MNHEY and CDR2 SVGEGT. CDR3 length: 14 residues.

The chain joins TRBV20-1 to TRBJ2-4; 10 nucleotides line up with TRBD2. The ends lost 1 base at V and 6 bases at J; junction bases unmatched: 12. CDR1 DFQATT and CDR2 SNEGSKA come from the germline V gene (reference sequence). The CDR3 has 17 residues. The CDR3 loop reads CSARVQGVAGGRNIQYF. Written as DNA, the CDR3 is TGCAGTGCTAGAGTACAGGGAGTAGCGGGAGGCAGAAACATTCAGTACTTC.

J is TRBJ2-1 and V is TRBV6-6; tentative D call: TRBD1 (5 bases). CDR3 size: 14 residues. The ends were cut back, 2 bases at V and 8 bases at J, with 13 bases in the middle. Germline CDR1 and CDR2: MNHNY and SVGAGI (reference sequence). CDR3 in DNA: TGTGCCAGCAGTTACGGATTTTGGGGCGATGAGCAGTTCTTC. It is translated as CASSYGFWGDEQFF.

This clonotype appeared a few times. This chain connects TRBV20-1 to TRBJ1-2; 10 nucleotides align to TRBD1. From germline, CDR1 is DFQATT and CDR2 SNEGSKA (reference sequence). CDR3 length equals 12 residues. V shed 4 bases and J 5 bases; nucleotides not matched to a gene: 1. The CDR3 nucleotides read TGCAGTGCTAAGGGACAGGGGTATGGCTACACCTTC. Translated: CSAKGQGYGYTF.

The chain's CDR3 is CASSEELMGQPQHF. CDR3 nucleotides: TGTGCCAGCAGTGAAGAATTGATGGGTCAGCCCCAGCATTTT. V and J are TRBV18 and TRBJ1-5; D gene unclear. Trimming left V 8 bases short and J 6 bases short, with 17 bases between. This CDR3 has 14 residues. Germline V gene lookup returns CDR1 KGHSH and CDR2 LQKENI.

This clonotype was seen only a few times. The CDR3 DNA reads as TGCGCCAGCAGTGGTCTAGCTGACTTGAACGAGCAGTACTTC. Its translation: CASSGLADLNEQYF. This chain uses TRBV10-1 with TRBJ2-4, with D tentatively TRBD2 (5 bases). With the DNA end fitting TRBJ2-7 better, the J assignment may be wrong. CDR1 and CDR2 (germline): WNHNN, SYGVQD (reference sequence). The CDR3 has 14 residues.

This clonotype has a count of ten or more. The chain joins TRBV27 to TRBJ2-7, with 9 bases lining up with TRBD1. CDR3 length: 13 amino acids. Germline CDR1 MNHEY, CDR2 SMNVEV (reference sequence). Losses at the gene ends were 6 bases for V and 2 bases for J; bases not matched to a gene: 2. The CDR3: CASSGTGPYEQYF. CDR3 bases: TGTGCCAGCAGCGGGACAGGGCCCTACGAGCAGTACTTC.

To note about this clonotype: Germline and junction disagree at one end, which may indicate a read error. The chain is built from TRBV7-9 and TRBJ2-1; no clear D gene. CDR1 SEHNR and CDR2 FQNEAQ come from the germline V gene (reference sequence). The CDR3 is 11 residues long. CDR3 sequence (DNA): TGTTCCAGCAGGTCGTACAATGAGCAGTTCTTC. It translates to CSSRSYNEQFF.

This clonotype was observed a handful of times. The chain carries TRBV14 and TRBJ1-2, with TRBD1 identical over 7 bases. Germline CDR1 reads SGHDN; CDR2 reads FVKESK. Trimming at V came to 1 base and at J to 4 bases, leaving 9 bases not matched to a gene. This CDR3 region has 16 residues. CDR3 in DNA: TGTGCCAGCAGCCAAGGTCCGGGACAGAACGTCTATGGCTACACCTTC. Translating gives CASSQGPGQNVYGYTF.

A remark on this clonotype: A junction boundary mismatches the germline segment, possibly from a read error. The rearrangement links TRBV20-1 to TRBJ2-3; D is uncertain. This CDR3 region has 12 residues. Germline V gene sequence: CDR1 DFQATT, CDR2 SNEGSKA (reference sequence). In nucleotides, the CDR3 is TGCAGTGCTAGCCTAGTCACAGATGCGCAGTATTTT. It encodes CSASLVTDAQYF.

As for this clonotype: A much larger clone sits a single nucleotide away, making a read error possible. V gene TRBV20-1 combines with J gene TRBJ2-1; D not resolved. The J call is in doubt because the DNA end fits TRBJ2-7 better. This CDR3 comprises 14 residues. Germline values: CDR1 DFQATT, CDR2 SNEGSKA (reference sequence). This CDR3 reads CSAKTPSSYNEQYF. CDR3 DNA sequence: TGCAGTGCTAAAACTCCCAGCTCCTACAATGAGCAGTACTTC.

Points on this clonotype: At one end the junction does not follow the germline gene, possibly because of a read error. The chain carries TRBV20-1 and TRBJ2-1; TRBD2 matches 12 bases. The CDR3 length is 13 residues. Per germline, CDR1 DFQATT and CDR2 SNEGSKA (reference sequence). The CDR3: CSDGTSGYNEPFF. In DNA form, the CDR3 reads TGCAGTGACGGGACTAGCGGGTACAATGAGCCGTTCTTC.

The sample holds a few counts of this clonotype. This chain connects TRBV6-6 to TRBJ1-4; 7 bases are a match to TRBD1. Germline lookup yields CDR1 MNHNY and CDR2 SVGAGI (reference sequence). The ends lost 3 bases at V and 5 bases at J; junction bases unmatched: 6. The CDR3 spans 15 residues. The CDR3 protein is CASSYSGGNNEKLFF. The CDR3 DNA reads TGTGCCAGCAGTTATTCAGGGGGTAACAATGAAAAACTGTTTTTT.

As for this clonotype: One junction end does not reproduce the germline sequence, and a read error may be involved. The chain carries TRBV12-3 or TRBV12-4 and TRBJ1-4; 10 bases line up with TRBD1. This CDR3 region has 16 residues. This chain's CDR3 is CASRLGWDRGNEKLFF. The CDR3 coding sequence is TGTGCCAGCAGGTTAGGGTGGGACAGGGGCAATGAAAAACTGTTTTTT.

The chain is built from TRBV27 and TRBJ2-3; a weak D match, TRBD2 (6 bases). V lost 2 bases and J 5 bases, leaving 17 bases between the germline ends. Germline CDR1 and CDR2: MNHEY and SMNVEV (reference sequence). The CDR3 is made up of 16 amino acids. The CDR3 reads CASSLPPRGVGDTQYF. The CDR3 DNA reads TGTGCCAGCAGTTTACCTCCTCGCGGGGTCGGAGATACGCAGTATTTT.